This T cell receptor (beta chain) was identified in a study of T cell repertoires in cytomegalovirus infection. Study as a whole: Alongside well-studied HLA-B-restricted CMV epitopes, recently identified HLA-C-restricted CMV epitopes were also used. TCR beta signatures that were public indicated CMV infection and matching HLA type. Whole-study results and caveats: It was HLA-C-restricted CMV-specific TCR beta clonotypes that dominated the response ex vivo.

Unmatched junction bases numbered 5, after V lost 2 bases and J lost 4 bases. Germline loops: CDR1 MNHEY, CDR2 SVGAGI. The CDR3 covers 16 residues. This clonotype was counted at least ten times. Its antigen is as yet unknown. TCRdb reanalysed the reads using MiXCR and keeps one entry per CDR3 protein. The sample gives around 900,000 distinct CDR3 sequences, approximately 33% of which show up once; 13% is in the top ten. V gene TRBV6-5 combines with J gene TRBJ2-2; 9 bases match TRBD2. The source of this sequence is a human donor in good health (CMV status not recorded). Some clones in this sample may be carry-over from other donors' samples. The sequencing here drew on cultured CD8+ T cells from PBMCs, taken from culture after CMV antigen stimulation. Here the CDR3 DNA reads TGTGCCAGCAGTTACCTCCCTAGCGGGGTCACCGGGGAGCTGTTTTTT. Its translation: CASSYLPSGVTGELFF.